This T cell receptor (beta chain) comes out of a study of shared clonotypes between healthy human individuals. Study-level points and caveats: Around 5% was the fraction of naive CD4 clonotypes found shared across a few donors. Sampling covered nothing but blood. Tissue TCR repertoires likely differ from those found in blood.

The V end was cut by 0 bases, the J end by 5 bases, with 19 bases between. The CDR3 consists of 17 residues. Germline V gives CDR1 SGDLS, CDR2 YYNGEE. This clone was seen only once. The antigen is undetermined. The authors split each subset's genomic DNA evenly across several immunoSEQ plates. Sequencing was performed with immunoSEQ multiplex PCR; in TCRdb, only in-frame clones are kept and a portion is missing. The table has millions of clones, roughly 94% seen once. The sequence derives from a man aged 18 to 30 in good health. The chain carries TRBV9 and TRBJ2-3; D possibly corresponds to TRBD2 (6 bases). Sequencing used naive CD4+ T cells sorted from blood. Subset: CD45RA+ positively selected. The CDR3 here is CASSVVSRDDGGDTQYF. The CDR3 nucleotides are TGTGCCAGCAGCGTAGTGTCCCGAGACGACGGGGGAGATACGCAGTATTTT.